This T cell receptor (beta chain) was sequenced during a study of regulatory T cells in long-lasting Graves disease (dated by TCRdb to the early 2020s). Regarding the study in general: Patients with newly diagnosed Graves' disease had been on antithyroid drugs for under 3 months. This study used TCR sequencing and RNA sequencing of peripheral blood to compare persistent Graves' disease patients against newly diagnosed Graves' disease patients. The study was registered as a clinical trial and conducted in China. A total of around 35 samples underwent TCR sequencing, from around 13 patients with persistent Graves' disease and approximately 20 patients with newly diagnosed Graves' disease. General conclusions and limits of the study: Only the TCR beta chain was sequenced and analyzed. Peripheral blood alone was examined, since thyroid tissue, which constituted the primary lesion, could not be accessed. Lower TCR Shannon entropy and fewer highly expanded clones were observed in persistent Graves' disease patients than in newly diagnosed patients, which suggested clonal expansion. The authors acknowledged the small sample size as a limitation that may reduce accuracy. More public clonotypes were shared among persistent patients (around 3,000) than among newly diagnosed patients (roughly 1,000).

This clonotype was seen many times. There is no known antigen for this receptor. No base quality information exists; no much larger clone differs at one position. This sample's time point label indicates: newly diagnosed GD, antithyroid drugs for less than 3 months. For both TCR sequencing and RNA sequencing, RNA was extracted from PBMCs using TRIzol. The diagnosis of Graves' disease was made according to American Thyroid Association guidelines. The patients came from an endocrinology department in Xi'an, China. Each patient gave approximately 9.7 milliliters of peripheral blood, collected in an EDTA anticoagulant tube. Ficoll Paque Plus density gradient separation was used to isolate PBMCs, and no additional T cell sorting was done. An Agilent 2100 Bioanalyzer and agarose gel were used to check RNA quality, and a NanoDrop 2000 was used to measure RNA concentration. The method behind the library was multiplex PCR. These reads were obtained on an Illumina HiSeq 4000. TCR beta libraries were built with iRepertoire HTBI primers and Arm-PCR amplification of CDR3 regions. Gel purification was performed on PCR products prior to sequencing. The original pipeline was this. Across samples, 55 to 80 TRBV and 14 TRBJ segments were identified and used for gene usage analysis of CDR3 amino acid clonotypes. COPE and FqMerger were used to merge filtered high-quality paired reads into contigs. BLAST was used to align contigs to IMGT TRBV, TRBD and TRBJ reference genes, and CDR3 was defined according to IMGT. Any clonotype with a frequency above 0.1% was classified as a highly expanded clone. Shannon entropy served as the measure of repertoire diversity, while the Gini coefficient captured V-J evenness. A clonotype found in more than one individual was treated as public. The public reads were run again by TCRdb, first through fastp at Q25 and then through MiXCR, and only productive beta chains were kept. Entries that share a CDR3 protein sequence are merged under the most common genes and DNA. TCRdb, not the original authors, processed these V and J calls. The sample profile shows approximately 210,000 distinct CDR3 sequences; around 18% of them were found once. The leading ten clones occupy around 20% of the sample.

The sample was peripheral blood mononuclear cells (PBMCs), taken at new diagnosis, from a patient treated with antithyroid drugs. This receptor was identified in a female donor with Graves disease.

The CDR3 in this case is CASSHYTGTGREKLFF. The nucleotides read TGTGCCAGCAGCCACTATACCGGGACAGGGCGGGAAAAACTGTTTTTT. The sequence joins TRBV14 to TRBJ1-4; 9 central bases correspond to TRBD1. The CDR1 and CDR2 encoded by the germline V gene are SGHDN and FVKESK. V lost 3 bases and J lost 8 bases, and the count of bases not matched to a germline gene is 10. Taken from cysteine to phenylalanine, the CDR3 has 16 residues. Of the read, only the CDR3 DNA is kept; its 48 bases are in frame from base 1.